The clone carrying this TCR beta chain was detected a few times. Its antigen is unknown. The data stem from a study of post-analysis software for immune sequencing data. Study-level information: Recorded subtypes: relapsing-remitting, secondary progressive, progressive-relapsing; some patients unannotated. Study-level results: When the samples were clustered directly with F measure, those that had been prepared in the same batch showed strong co-clustering. Patients had higher frequencies than controls of roughly 5 TRBV segments, including TRBV5-6, TRBV5-1 and TRBV20-1. Significantly lower normalized Chao1 diversity was found in patients with multiple sclerosis relative to controls.

CDR1 and CDR2 (germline): PRHDT, FYEKMQ (reference sequence). The CDR3 is 14 residues long. Unique molecular identifiers were present in the TCR beta cDNA libraries. T cells numbering roughly 0.95 to 11 million gave rise to 500,000 to 600,000 cDNA molecules. One entry per CDR3 protein results from TCRdb running MiXCR on the PCR reads. The data contain hundreds of thousands of distinct CDR3 sequences, 30% of them singletons. Sequencing input: blood. The origin of this receptor is a girl between 10 and 17 years old with multiple sclerosis. The chain has TRBV13 and TRBJ2-5; 7 bases line up with TRBD1. The J call may be wrong; the DNA end is better matched by TRBJ2-7. The CDR3 region is CASSPYTGAYEQYF. For the CDR3, the DNA is TGTGCCAGCAGCCCATATACAGGGGCATACGAGCAGTACTTC.